The source of this TCR beta chain is a study of beta chain features in type 1 diabetes (dated 2018 in TCRdb). About the full investigation: Patients and healthy donors did not differ in mean age, gender distribution, total cell number or subset yield. A total of under 120,000,000 sorted cells were examined across all samples, and RNA yield correlated strongly with the number of cells per subset. In the study, recently diagnosed type 1 diabetes patients and matched healthy donors were compared on the TCRB repertoires of their sorted circulating CD4+ T cell subsets. Whereas all 30 or so donors provided naive and central memory subsets, regulatory and stem cell-like memory subsets were isolated from just 8 patients and about 8 healthy donors. Broader findings and caveats from the paper: Because small numbers of individuals were included in the HLA sub-analyses, any influence of HLA type on TCRB rearrangement was left unresolved. At VDJ recombination sites, type 1 diabetes patients had fewer insertions and more deleted nucleotides, which implies abnormalities in thymic rearrangement. PCR might favor shorter templates, but patient and control samples were amplified and corrected together, so any skew would affect both groups equally. Naive, central memory and regulatory TCRB repertoires appeared more similar among patients than among healthy donors. Because cDNA was sequenced instead of genomic DNA, activated cells with high expression could be over-represented, although the groups did not differ in activation or CD3 levels. In all four CD4+ subsets, TCRB CDR3 length was moderately but significantly shorter in type 1 diabetes patients.

The germline V gene supplies CDR1 SGHRS and CDR2 YFSETQ. The CDR3 holds 14 amino acids from the cysteine to the phenylalanine. The retained sequence is limited to the CDR3, 42 bases, with the frame set at the first base. V loses 0 bases, J loses 4 bases, and the germline ends lie 7 bases apart. Each donor gave one peripheral blood draw, approximately 120 mL on average, collected into heparinised tubes. A BD FACSAria II was used to sort naive, central memory, regulatory and stem cell-like memory CD4+ T cells with a panel that included CD45RO, CCR7, CD25, CD127, CD95 and CD27. A purity above 95% was achieved for all sorted populations. PBMCs were isolated right away by Lymphoprep density gradient centrifugation and were stained directly, without culture. So that batch effects would be minimized, each experiment stained and sorted samples in pairs, pairing one healthy donor with one patient. This clone occurred a few times. The specificity of this receptor is unknown. No quality values exist for individual bases; no much larger clone is one base distant.

The entire isolated RNA was reverse transcribed using the High Capacity cDNA Reverse Transcription Kit, and thus expressed TCRB transcripts were sequenced. Deep immunoSEQ sequencing was applied to naive, central memory and regulatory T cell samples, giving an average of about 3.57 million total reads per sample. Sorted cells were lysed in RLT buffer, and RNA was extracted using DNase-treated RNeasy Micro or Mini kits according to cell number. To prevent cross-contamination, every cell subset was processed on its own, while patient and healthy donor samples were processed together. The immunoSEQ multiplex PCR was used to amplify TCRB sequences from cDNA, generating 87-bp fragments that spanned the CDR3 region. The amplicons were sequenced using the Illumina HiSeq platform. The authors' analysis ran thus. PCR bias was corrected computationally using synthetic template baselines, and reads within Hamming distance 2 were collapsed, with unmergeable singletons discarded. Reads were aligned to IMGT to assign V, D and J genes, CDR3 length, and insertions or deletions at six rearrangement sites. Within each subset, clonotype counts were normalized to the number of sorted cells before true diversity and Gini coefficients were calculated with the tcR R package. Repertoire sharing was quantified using the overlap coefficient calculated on TCRB nucleotide sequences. The table comes from immuneACCESS by way of TCRdb, which keeps in-frame sequences with V and J called. Part of the clones is missing from these tables; in studies checked, under half for an unresolved V gene and the rest for unknown reasons. That table furnishes V, J and clone size, whereas the DNA furnished D and trimming. For this sample there are some 130,000 clones; approximately 10% appear just once. Of the sample, around 0.75% is held by the ten largest clones.

The TCR sequence derives from a man aged 30-40 years with type 1 diabetes. The specimen sequenced was central memory CD4+ T cells from blood. This chain joins TRBV5-1 to TRBJ2-2; no D gene is confidently identified. CDR3 region: CASSLGWPTGELFF. The DNA sequence follows: TGCGCCAGCAGCTTGGGATGGCCCACCGGGGAGCTGTTTTTT. Reference TRBV5-1 and TRBJ2-2 proteins supply the regions before and after the CDR3; the full variable domain is: KAGVTQTPRYLIKTRGQQVTLSCSPISGHRSVSWYQQTPGQGLQFLFEYFSETQRNKGNFPGRFSGRQFSNSRSEMNVSTLELGDSALYLCASSLGWPTGELFFGEGSRLTVL.